This record looks at one TCR beta chain sequence and its context. Markers CD45RO/CCR7/CD25/CD127/CD95/CD27 served to sort CD4+ naive, central memory, regulatory and stem cell-like memory cells. Over 95% purity was reached by all sorted populations. What was sequenced were expressed TCRB transcripts, since all of the isolated RNA had been reverse transcribed. The read count averaged roughly 4 million across naive, central memory and regulatory T cell samples. Repertoires were generated with immunoSEQ multiplex PCR, while TCRdb's copy carries only in-frame clones and drops some. The sample holds around 200,000 clones, 10% to 15% seen once. This record belongs to a study of beta chain features in type 1 diabetes. Study as a whole: Investigators examined approximately 100,000,000 sorted cells across all samples.

V trimming: 4 bases; J trimming: 2 bases; junction bases outside the gene matches: 6. There are 16 residues in the CDR3. Germline V CDR1 and CDR2: SEHNR, FQNEAQ (reference sequence). J is TRBJ2-3 and V is TRBV7-9; 10 nucleotides match TRBD1. The origin of this receptor is a woman aged 18-35 years in good health. Sequencing was performed on central memory CD4+ T cells from blood. The CDR3 region has the DNA TGTGCCAGCAGCTCCGGGACAGGGGTTTTCACAGATACGCAGTATTTT. Its protein product is CASSSGTGVFTDTQYF.